This T cell receptor beta chain comes out of a study of T-cell reconstitution after alpha-beta-depleted transplantation in children. Study-wide results and caveats: Most T-cell counts and diversity one year after the transplant came from T cells that were newly produced. Some patients' high day-60 TCRbeta diversity was attributed to recipient cells surviving conditioning.

V was clipped by 4 bases and J by 2 bases, with 10 bases between them. The V gene's germline CDR1 is SGHRS and CDR2 YFSETQ. The CDR3 is 14 amino acids. Construction of the TCRbeta library involved unique molecular identifiers. MiXCR was run by TCRdb on the PCR reads, yielding one entry per CDR3 protein. The sample lists around 700,000 distinct CDR3 sequences, roughly 13% seen once, with around 0.76% in the top ten. This clonotype was recorded many times. Its antigen is unknown. Sequencing was performed on PBMCs, taken before TCRalphabeta/CD19-depleted stem cell transplant. The chain carries TRBV5-1 and TRBJ2-1; D unresolved. The TCR was taken from a girl under 10 years old with congenital amegakaryocytic thrombocytopenia, due to receive a stem cell transplant. CDR3 amino acids: CASSTEGTYNEQFF. CDR3 bases: TGCGCCAGCAGCACGGAAGGAACCTACAATGAGCAGTTCTTC.